This TCR beta chain was found in a study of cytomegalovirus exposure and HLA in healthy donors (dated by TCRdb to between 2016 and 2019). Background on the whole study: A later analysis indicated that the 120 validation repertoires were generated on the platform also employed for the 720 or so repertoires of the first cohort. A separate validation cohort of approximately 120 different subjects was used in addition to the roughly 620-subject first cohort. The study combined high-throughput TCR immunosequencing, statistical association of individual TCRs with disease status, and machine learning to predict cytomegalovirus infection status. The study aimed to test whether signatures of past pathogen exposure could be identified by cataloging public T cell receptors.

From the cysteine through the phenylalanine, the CDR3 covers 14 amino acids. CDR3 DNA is the only sequence kept; it has 42 bases, read in frame from the first base. From the germline V gene, CDR1 is KGHSH and CDR2 is LQKENI. Unmatched junction bases come to 2, with V trimmed by 3 bases and J by 3 bases. The investigation overall reported the following: In the study, some 180 TCR beta chains were listed as associated with cytomegalovirus. In vitro tests confirmed that a few of the cytomegalovirus-associated TCR beta chains recognize cytomegalovirus antigens. Most TCR sequences were observed very rarely across donors, whereas some public TCRs were present in many individuals. A later analysis lacked HLA typing for the validation cohort, so it scored co-occurrence in that cohort across all 120 repertoires. According to the authors, the approach could potentially be generalized to other disease states and immunological phenotypes. The classifier was reported to diagnose cytomegalovirus status with high specificity and sensitivity in both the original and validation cohorts. Of the cluster scores, approximately 95% were above 0 in a later analysis, which found that TCRs clustered in the first cohort also tended to co-occur in the approximately 130 validation repertoires.

Concerning this clone: Its antigen remains unidentified. No base quality values were provided; no much bigger clone lies one nucleotide off.

Separate from the roughly 660-subject first cohort, the validation cohort of about 110 subjects was the group to which the donors belonged. Libraries were built with the immunoSEQ multiplex PCR assay. The study's own analysis went as follows. A statistical classification framework was built for diagnosing cytomegalovirus status from the catalog of TCR beta chain sequences. Drawn from immuneACCESS, this table holds only the in-frame rearrangements with V and J called that TCRdb kept. Clones are partly lost; checked studies trace under half to an unresolved V gene and leave the rest unexplained. That table furnishes V, J and clone size, whereas the DNA furnished D and trimming. The sample table records roughly 60,000 clones; roughly 94% of these occur just once. About 1.2% of the sample is in the top ten clones.

Source material: PBMCs. The sequence was obtained from a woman younger than 35 in good health and CMV-seronegative. The chain was built from TRBV18 and TRBJ2-5; 9 central nucleotides agree with TRBD2. CDR3 region: CASSPGLAEETQYF. The nucleotides read TGTGCCAGCTCACCGGGACTAGCAGAAGAGACCCAGTACTTC.